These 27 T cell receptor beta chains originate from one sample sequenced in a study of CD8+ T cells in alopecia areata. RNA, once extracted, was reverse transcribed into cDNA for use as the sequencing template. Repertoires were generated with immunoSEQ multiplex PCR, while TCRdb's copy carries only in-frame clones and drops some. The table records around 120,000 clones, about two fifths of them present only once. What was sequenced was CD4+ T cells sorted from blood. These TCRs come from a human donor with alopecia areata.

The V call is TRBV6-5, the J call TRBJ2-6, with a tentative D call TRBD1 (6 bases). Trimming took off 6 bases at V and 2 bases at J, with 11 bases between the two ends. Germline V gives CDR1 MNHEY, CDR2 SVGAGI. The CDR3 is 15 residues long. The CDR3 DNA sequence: TGTGCCAGCAGCCCCAGGGGTACTGGGGCCAACGTCCTGACTTTC. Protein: CASSPRGTGANVLTF.

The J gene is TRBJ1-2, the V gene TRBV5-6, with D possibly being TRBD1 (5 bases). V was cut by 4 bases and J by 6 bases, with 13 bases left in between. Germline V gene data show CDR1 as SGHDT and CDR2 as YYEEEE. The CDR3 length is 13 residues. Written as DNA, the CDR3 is TGTGCCAGCAGCATCGGGACGGCAGATGGCTACACCTTC. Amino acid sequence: CASSIGTADGYTF.

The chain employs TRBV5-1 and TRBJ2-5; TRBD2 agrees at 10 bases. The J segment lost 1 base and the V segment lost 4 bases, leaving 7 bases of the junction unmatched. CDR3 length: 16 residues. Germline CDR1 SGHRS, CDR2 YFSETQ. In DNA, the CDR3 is TGCGCCAGCAGCCTCGGACTAGCGGACATCCAAGAGACCCAGTACTTC. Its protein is CASSLGLADIQETQYF.

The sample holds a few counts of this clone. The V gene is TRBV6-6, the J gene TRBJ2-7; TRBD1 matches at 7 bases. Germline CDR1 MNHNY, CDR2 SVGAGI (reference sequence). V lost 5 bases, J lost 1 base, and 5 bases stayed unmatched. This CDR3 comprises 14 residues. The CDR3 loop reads CASSRDRSSYEQYF. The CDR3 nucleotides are TGTGCCAGCAGTCGGGACAGATCTTCCTACGAGCAGTACTTC.

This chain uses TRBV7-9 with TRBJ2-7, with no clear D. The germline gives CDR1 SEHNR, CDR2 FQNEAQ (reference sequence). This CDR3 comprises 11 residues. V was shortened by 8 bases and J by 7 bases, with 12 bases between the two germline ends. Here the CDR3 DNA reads TGTGCCAGCGAACTTACGGCTGAGCAGTACTTC. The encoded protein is CASELTAEQYF. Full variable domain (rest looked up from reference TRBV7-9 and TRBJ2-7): DTGVSQNPRHKITKRGQNVTFRCDPISEHNRLYWYRQTLGQGPEFLTYFQNEAQLEKSRLLSDRFSAERPKGSFSTLEIQRTEQGDSAMYLCASELTAEQYFGPGTRLTVT.

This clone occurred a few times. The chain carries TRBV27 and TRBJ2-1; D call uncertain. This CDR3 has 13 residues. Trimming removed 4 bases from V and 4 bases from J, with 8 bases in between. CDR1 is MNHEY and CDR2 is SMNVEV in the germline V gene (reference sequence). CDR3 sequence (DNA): TGTGCCAGCAGTTCTTACGGGTACAATGAGCAGTTCTTC. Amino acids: CASSSYGYNEQFF.

CDR3 sequence (DNA): TGTGCCAGCAGCCCAAATCCCGCGAAGGATGAAAAACTGTTTTTT. Amino acid sequence: CASSPNPAKDEKLFF. The chain uses TRBV5-6 and TRBJ1-4; D gene uncertain. The germline V and J ends were trimmed by 4 bases and 6 bases, with 16 bases remaining between them. This CDR3 contains 15 residues. Germline values: CDR1 SGHDT, CDR2 YYEEEE.

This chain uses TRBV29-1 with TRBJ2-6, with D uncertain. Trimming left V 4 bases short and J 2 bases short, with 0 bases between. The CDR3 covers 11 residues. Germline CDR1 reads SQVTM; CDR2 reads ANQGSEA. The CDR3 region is CSVAGANVLTF. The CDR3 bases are TGCAGCGTTGCTGGGGCCAACGTCCTGACTTTC.

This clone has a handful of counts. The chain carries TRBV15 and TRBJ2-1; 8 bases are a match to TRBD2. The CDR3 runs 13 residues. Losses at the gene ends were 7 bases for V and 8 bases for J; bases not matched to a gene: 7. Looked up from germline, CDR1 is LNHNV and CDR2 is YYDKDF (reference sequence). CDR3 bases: TGTGCCACCATGGGCGGGAGGTCCCATGAGCAGTTCTTC. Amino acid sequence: CATMGGRSHEQFF. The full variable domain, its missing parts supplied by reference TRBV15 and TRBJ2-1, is DAMVIQNPRYQVTQFGKPVTLSCSQTLNHNVMYWYQQKSSQAPKLLFHYYDKDFNNEADTPDNFQSRRPNTSFCFLDIRSPGLGDTAMYLCATMGGRSHEQFFGPGTRLTVL.

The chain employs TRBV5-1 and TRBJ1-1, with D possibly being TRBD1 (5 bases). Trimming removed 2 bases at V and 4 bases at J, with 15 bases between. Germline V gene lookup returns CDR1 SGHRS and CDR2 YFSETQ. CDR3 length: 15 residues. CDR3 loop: CASSFGAGLSTEAFF. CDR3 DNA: TGCGCCAGCAGCTTTGGAGCAGGGTTGAGCACTGAAGCTTTCTTT.

CDR3 nucleotides: TGCAGCGTGATACCGGGACTAGCGGGTTACAATGAGCAGTTCTTC. Translated, it gives CSVIPGLAGYNEQFF. The chain has TRBV29-1 and TRBJ2-1; the match to TRBD2 covers 12 bases. With V trimmed by 6 bases and J by 4 bases, 7 bases remained unmatched. This CDR3 is 15 amino acids long. CDR1 is SQVTM, CDR2 ANQGSEA, per germline.

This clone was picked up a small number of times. CDR3 sequence reads: CASSLNVFGPQHF. CDR3 nucleotides: TGTGCCAGCAGCTTAAACGTCTTCGGGCCCCAGCATTTT. This rearrangement joins TRBV7-2 to TRBJ1-5; no reliable D call. The CDR3 length is 13 residues. V was clipped by 2 bases and J by 9 bases, with 11 bases between them. CDR1 and CDR2 (germline): SGHTA, FQGNSA.

For the CDR3, the DNA is TGTGCCAGCAGCGAAGCGGGTTTTCAGCCCCAGCATTTT. Protein sequence: CASSEAGFQPQHF. The chain links TRBV7-2 to TRBJ1-5; D is unresolved. The ends were cut back, 5 bases at V and 6 bases at J, with 11 bases in the middle. This CDR3 has 13 amino acids. Germline CDR1 reads SGHTA; CDR2 reads FQGNSA.

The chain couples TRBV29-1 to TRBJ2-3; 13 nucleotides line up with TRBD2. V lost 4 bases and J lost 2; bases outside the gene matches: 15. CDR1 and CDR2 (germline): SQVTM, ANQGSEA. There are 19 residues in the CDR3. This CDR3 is CSVVPLAGGTFTITDTQYF. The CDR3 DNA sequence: TGCAGCGTTGTCCCACTAGCGGGAGGGACCTTTACAATCACAGATACGCAGTATTTT.

The CDR3 coding sequence is TGTGCCAGCAGCCCCGGACAGGGTGGTGGCTACACCTTC. It is translated as CASSPGQGGGYTF. The J gene is TRBJ1-2, the V gene TRBV28; 8 bases match TRBD1. The CDR3 length is 13 residues. With V trimmed by 6 bases and J by 7 bases, 7 bases remained unmatched. Germline-derived CDR1 and CDR2 are MDHEN and SYDVKM.

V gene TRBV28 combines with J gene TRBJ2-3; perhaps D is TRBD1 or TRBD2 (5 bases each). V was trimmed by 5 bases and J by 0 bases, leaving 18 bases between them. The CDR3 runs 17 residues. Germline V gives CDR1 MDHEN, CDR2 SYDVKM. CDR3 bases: TGTGCCAGCAGTCTACCGGAATGGGGACGGAGCACAGATACGCAGTATTTT. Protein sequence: CASSLPEWGRSTDTQYF.

CDR3 in amino acids: CAWSVLGYTDTQYF. CDR3 in DNA: TGTGCCTGGAGTGTACTAGGTTACACAGATACGCAGTATTTT. The genes are TRBV30 and TRBJ2-3; perhaps TRBD2 as D (5 bases). The V end lost 0 bases, the J end lost 2 bases, and 9 bases lay between the germline ends. The CDR3 has 14 amino acids. Germline lookup yields CDR1 GTSNPN and CDR2 SVGIG (reference sequence).

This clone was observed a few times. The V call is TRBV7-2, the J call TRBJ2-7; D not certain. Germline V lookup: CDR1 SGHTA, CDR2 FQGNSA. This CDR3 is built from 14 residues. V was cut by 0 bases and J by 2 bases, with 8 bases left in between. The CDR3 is CASSLADATYEQYF. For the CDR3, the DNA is TGTGCCAGCAGCTTAGCGGACGCAACCTACGAGCAGTACTTC.

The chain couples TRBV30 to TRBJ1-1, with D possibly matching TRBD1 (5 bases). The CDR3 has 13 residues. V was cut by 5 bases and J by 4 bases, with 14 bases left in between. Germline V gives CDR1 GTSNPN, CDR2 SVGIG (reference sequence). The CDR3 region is CAWGGYGSTEAFF. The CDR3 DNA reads TGTGCCTGGGGGGGGTATGGAAGCACTGAAGCTTTCTTT.

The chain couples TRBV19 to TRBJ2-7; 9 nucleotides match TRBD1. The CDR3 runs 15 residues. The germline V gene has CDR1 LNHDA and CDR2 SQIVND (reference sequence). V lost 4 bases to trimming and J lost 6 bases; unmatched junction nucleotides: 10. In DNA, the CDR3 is TGTGCCAGTAGTACAAGTGACAGGGGGAGAGTCGAGCAGTACTTC. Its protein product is CASSTSDRGRVEQYF.

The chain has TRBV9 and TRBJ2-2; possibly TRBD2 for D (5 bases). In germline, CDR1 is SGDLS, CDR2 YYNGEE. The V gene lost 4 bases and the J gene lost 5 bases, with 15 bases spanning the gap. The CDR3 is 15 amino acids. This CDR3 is CASSPQDLVTGELFF. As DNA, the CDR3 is TGTGCCAGCAGCCCCCAGGACTTAGTTACCGGGGAGCTGTTTTTT.

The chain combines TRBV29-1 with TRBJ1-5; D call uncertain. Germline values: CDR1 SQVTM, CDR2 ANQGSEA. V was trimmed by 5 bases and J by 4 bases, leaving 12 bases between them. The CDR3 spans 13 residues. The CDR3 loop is CSVSSSPNQPQHF. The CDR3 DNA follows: TGCAGCGTTTCCTCGTCCCCGAATCAGCCCCAGCATTTT.

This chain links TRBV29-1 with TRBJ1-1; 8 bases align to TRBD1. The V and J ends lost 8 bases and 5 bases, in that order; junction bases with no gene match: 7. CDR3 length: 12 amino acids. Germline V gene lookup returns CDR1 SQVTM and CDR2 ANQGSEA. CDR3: CSSSRGQTEAFF. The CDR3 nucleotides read TGCAGCTCGTCCAGGGGGCAGACTGAAGCTTTCTTT.

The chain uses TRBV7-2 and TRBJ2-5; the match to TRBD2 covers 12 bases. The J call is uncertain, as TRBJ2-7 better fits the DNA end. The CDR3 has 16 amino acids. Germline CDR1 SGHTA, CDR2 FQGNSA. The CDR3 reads CASSLAPSGRAYEQYF. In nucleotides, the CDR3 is TGTGCCAGCAGCTTAGCGCCTAGCGGGAGGGCCTACGAGCAGTACTTC.

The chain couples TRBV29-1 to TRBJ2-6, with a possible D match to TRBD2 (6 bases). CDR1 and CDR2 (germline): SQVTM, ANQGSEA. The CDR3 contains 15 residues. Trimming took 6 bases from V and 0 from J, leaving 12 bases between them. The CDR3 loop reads CSVGGKFSGANVLTF. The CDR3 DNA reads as TGCAGCGTCGGGGGAAAATTCTCTGGGGCCAACGTCCTGACTTTC.

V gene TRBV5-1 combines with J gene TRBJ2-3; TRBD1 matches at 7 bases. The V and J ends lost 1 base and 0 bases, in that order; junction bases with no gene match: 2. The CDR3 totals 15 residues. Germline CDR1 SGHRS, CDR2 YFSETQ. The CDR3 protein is CASSLRDSSTDTQYF. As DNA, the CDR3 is TGCGCCAGCAGCTTGCGGGACAGCAGCACAGATACGCAGTATTTT.

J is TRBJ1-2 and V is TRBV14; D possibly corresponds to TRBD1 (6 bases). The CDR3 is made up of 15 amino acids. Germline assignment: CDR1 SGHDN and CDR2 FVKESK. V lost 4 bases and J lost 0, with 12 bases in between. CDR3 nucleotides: TGTGCCAGCAGCCCGGGACAAGATACTAACTATGGCTACACCTTC. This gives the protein CASSPGQDTNYGYTF.